The rows below give T cell receptor beta chains drawn from one sample of a study of blood T cell repertoires in COVID-19. Profiled with immunoSEQ multiplex PCR; TCRdb holds only in-frame clones, not every one. The table includes 260,000 or so clones, 80% to 90% detected once. The material sequenced was PBMCs or T cells enriched from blood (not recorded which). These receptors all stem from a woman aged 25 to 39 with acute COVID-19. Both conserved end residues are part of each CDR3. Fields, in order: V gene, J gene, D gene, clone size, CDR3 protein, CDR3 DNA. A D gene is named only where the DNA matches it firmly. Some rows mark clone size as missing; the rest say once, few, many or name a class of expanded clone.

>TRBV30|TRBJ2-2|-|-
CAWSGAGVTGELFF
TGTGCCTGGAGTGGGGCAGGGGTCACCGGGGAGCTGTTTTTT
>TRBV12-3/TRBV12-4|TRBJ2-7|TRBD2|-
CASTMGLWDEQYF
TGTGCCAGCACCATGGGACTATGGGACGAGCAGTACTTC
>TRBV27|TRBJ1-1|-|once
CASSYPGAEAFF
TGTGCCAGCAGTTACCCAGGGGCAGAAGCTTTCTTT
>TRBV12-5|TRBJ2-2|-|-
CASGLVLQRTGELFF
TGTGCTAGTGGTTTGGTACTTCAGCGGACCGGGGAGCTGTTTTTT
>TRBV25-1|TRBJ1-1|-|once
CASTHQNTEAFF
TGTGCCAGCACACATCAGAACACTGAAGCTTTCTTT
>TRBV7-2|TRBJ1-2|TRBD1|-
CASSSRDSYGYTF
TGTGCCAGCAGCTCCCGGGACAGCTATGGCTACACCTTC
>TRBV25-1|TRBJ2-5|-|once
CASSERVAQYF
TGTGCCAGCAGTGAACGAGTGGCCCAGTACTTC
>TRBV7-9|TRBJ1-6|-|once
CASSSGSLYNSPLHF
TGTGCCAGCAGCTCCGGGAGCCTGTATAATTCACCCCTCCACTTT
>TRBV7-2|TRBJ2-5|TRBD1|-
CASSLVRGPKETQYF
TGTGCCAGCAGCTTAGTCAGGGGGCCAAAGGAGACCCAGTACTTC
>TRBV11-2|TRBJ1-3|-|few
CASGGGAFGNTIYF
TGTGCCAGCGGGGGAGGGGCGTTTGGAAACACCATATATTTT
>TRBV5-1|TRBJ2-7|TRBD1|-
CASSWAQGQGHEQYF
TGCGCCAGCAGCTGGGCCCAGGGACAGGGCCACGAGCAGTACTTC